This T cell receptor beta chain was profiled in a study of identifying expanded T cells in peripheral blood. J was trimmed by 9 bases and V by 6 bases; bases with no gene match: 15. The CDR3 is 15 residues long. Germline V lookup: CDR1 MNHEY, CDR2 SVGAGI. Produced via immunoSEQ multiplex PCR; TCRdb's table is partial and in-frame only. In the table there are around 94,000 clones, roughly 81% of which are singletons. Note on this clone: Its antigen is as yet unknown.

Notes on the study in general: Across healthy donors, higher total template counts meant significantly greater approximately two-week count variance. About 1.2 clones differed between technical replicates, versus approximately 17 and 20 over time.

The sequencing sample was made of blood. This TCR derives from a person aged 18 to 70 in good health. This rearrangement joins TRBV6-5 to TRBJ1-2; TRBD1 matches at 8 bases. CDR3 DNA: TGTGCCAGCAGCACCTTCTACCTAGGACAGGGTCGCTACACCTTC. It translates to CASSTFYLGQGRYTF.